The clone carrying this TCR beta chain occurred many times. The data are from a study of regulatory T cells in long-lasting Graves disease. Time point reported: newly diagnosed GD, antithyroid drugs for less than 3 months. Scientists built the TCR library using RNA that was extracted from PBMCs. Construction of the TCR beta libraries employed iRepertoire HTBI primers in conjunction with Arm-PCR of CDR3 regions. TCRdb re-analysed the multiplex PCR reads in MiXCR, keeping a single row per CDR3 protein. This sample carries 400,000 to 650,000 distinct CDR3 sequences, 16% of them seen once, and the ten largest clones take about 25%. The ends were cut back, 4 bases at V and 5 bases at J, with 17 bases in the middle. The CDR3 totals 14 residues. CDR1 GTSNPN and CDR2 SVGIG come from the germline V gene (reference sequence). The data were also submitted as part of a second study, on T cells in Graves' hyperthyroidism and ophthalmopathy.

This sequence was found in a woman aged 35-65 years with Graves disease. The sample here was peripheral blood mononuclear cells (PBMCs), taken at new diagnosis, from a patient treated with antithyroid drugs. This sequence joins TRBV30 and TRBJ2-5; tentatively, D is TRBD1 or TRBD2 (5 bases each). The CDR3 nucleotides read TGTGCCTGGAACCGGGGCTCGCCAAGGGAGACCCAGTACTTC. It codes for CAWNRGSPRETQYF.